Below are 15 T cell receptor beta chains sequenced from a single sample in a study of blood T cell repertoires in COVID-19. Clones were read by immunoSEQ multiplex PCR, and TCRdb kept only the in-frame ones, dropping some. The table has 300,000 to 450,000 clones, around 85% seen once. Material for sequencing was peripheral blood. Receptor source: a young woman with acute or convalescent COVID-19.

For this clone: One junction end does not reproduce the germline sequence, and a read error may be involved. The chain is built from TRBV28 and TRBJ2-7; TRBD2 matches at 16 bases. CDR1 is MDHEN and CDR2 is SYDVKM in the germline V gene. The CDR3 extends over 19 amino acids. DNA of the CDR3: TGTGCCAGCAGCTTATTCGGGTGGGGACTAGCGGGAGGGCCAGACGAGCAGTACTTC. Encoded protein: CASSLFGWGLAGGPDEQYF.

The rearrangement uses TRBV3-1 (or the pseudogene TRBV3-2) and TRBJ2-3; 14 bases align to TRBD2. The length of the CDR3 is 18 residues. V was clipped by 4 bases and J by 4 bases; unmatched bases: 10. The V gene's germline CDR1 is LGHDT and CDR2 YNNKEL (reference sequence). DNA for the CDR3: TGTGCCAGCAGCCCTTCGCGACTAGCGGGGGGGCGGGCAGATACGCAGTATTTT. Translating it yields CASSPSRLAGGRADTQYF.

The rearrangement uses TRBV19 and TRBJ1-2, with TRBD1 matching over 7 bases. This CDR3 has 15 amino acids. The J segment lost 1 base and the V segment lost 1 base, leaving 3 bases of the junction unmatched. CDR1 LNHDA and CDR2 SQIVND come from the germline V gene (reference sequence). The CDR3 loop reads CASSIGTGLNYGYTF. The DNA for the CDR3 is TGTGCCAGTAGTATAGGGACAGGACTTAACTATGGCTACACCTTC.

The genes are TRBV13 and TRBJ2-7; possibly TRBD1 for D (5 bases). The CDR3 has 14 residues. Germline V CDR1 and CDR2: PRHDT, FYEKMQ (reference sequence). Between the trimmed V and J ends, which lost 4 bases and 4 bases, there was a span of 14 bases. The CDR3 region is CASSSRQTPYEQYF. CDR3 bases: TGTGCCAGCAGCTCCAGACAGACTCCTTACGAGCAGTACTTC. Full variable domain (remainder filled in from reference TRBV13 and TRBJ2-7): AAGVIQSPRHLIKEKRETATLKCYPIPRHDTVYWYQQGPGQDPQFLISFYEKMQSDKGSIPDRFSAQQFSDYHSELNMSSLELGDSALYFCASSSRQTPYEQYFGPGTRLTVT.

The chain links TRBV6-6 to TRBJ1-2; 8 bases line up with TRBD1. This CDR3 has 14 residues. The germline gives CDR1 MNHNY, CDR2 SVGAGI (reference sequence). V dropped 7 bases and J dropped 4; count of bases not matched to a gene: 8. CDR3 DNA: TGTGCCAGCATACAGGAGGGACAGGTCTATGGCTACACCTTC. It codes for CASIQEGQVYGYTF.

This rearrangement joins TRBV12-5 to TRBJ1-5; 8 nucleotides match TRBD1. The V segment lost 7 bases and the J segment 5 bases; nucleotides outside the gene matches: 16. This CDR3 has 17 residues. Germline CDR1 and CDR2: LGHNT and FRNRAP. The DNA for the CDR3 is TGTGCTAGTGCCCCGGGCCCGACAGGGGTCGGCGATCAGCCCCAGCATTTT. Its protein product is CASAPGPTGVGDQPQHF.

V is TRBV7-6 and J is TRBJ2-5; TRBD1 might be the D (6 bases). Between the trimmed V and J ends, which lost 0 bases and 2 bases, there was a span of 10 bases. Per germline, CDR1 SGHVS and CDR2 FNYEAQ. The CDR3 is 15 residues long. CDR3 in DNA: TGTGCCAGCAGCTTAGCGCTGCAGGGGCAAGAGACCCAGTACTTC. Translation: CASSLALQGQETQYF. The entire variable domain, with the rest obtained from reference TRBV7-6 and TRBJ2-5, is as follows: GAGVSQSPRYKVTKRGQDVALRCDPISGHVSLYWYRQALGQGPEFLTYFNYEAQQDKSGLPNDRFSAERPEGSISTLTIQRTEQRDSAMYRCASSLALQGQETQYFGPGTRLLVL.

The chain joins TRBV24-1 to TRBJ2-1, with D possibly TRBD2 on 6 matching bases. CDR1 is KGHDR and CDR2 is SFDVKD in the germline V gene. Deletions cut 0 bases from V and 5 bases from J, with 10 bases between. This CDR3 has 15 residues. CDR3 residues: CATSDLGGGNNEQFF. CDR3 nucleotides: TGTGCCACCAGTGATTTGGGCGGAGGGAACAATGAGCAGTTCTTC.

The chain recombines TRBV24-1 with TRBJ2-1; D unresolved. Trimming shortened V by 0 bases and J by 8 bases, and 10 bases separated the two germline ends. Germline CDR1 is KGHDR and CDR2 is SFDVKD. The CDR3 runs 14 residues. CDR3 protein: CATSDLASVDEQFF. The CDR3 nucleotides are TGTGCCACCAGTGATTTGGCGAGCGTGGATGAGCAGTTCTTC.

The chain uses TRBV27 and TRBJ1-2; D might be TRBD1 (5 bases). Germline values: CDR1 MNHEY, CDR2 SMNVEV (reference sequence). The CDR3 is made up of 14 amino acids. Trimming removed 7 bases from V and 7 bases from J, with 19 bases in between. CDR3 nucleotide sequence: TGTGCCAGCAAACGCGGGGAGGGGCTGGGTGGCTACACCTTC. It encodes CASKRGEGLGGYTF.

The chain couples TRBV3-1 (or the pseudogene TRBV3-2) to TRBJ2-1; 7 nucleotides line up with TRBD1. V was pared by 0 bases and J by 5 bases, with 4 bases of the junction left unmatched. There are 15 residues in the CDR3. Germline V lookup: CDR1 LGHDT, CDR2 YNNKEL (reference sequence). CDR3 DNA sequence: TGTGCCAGCAGCCAAGATACAGGGGTAGACAATGAGCAGTTCTTC. Translation gives CASSQDTGVDNEQFF.

This clone was seen a single time. This sequence joins TRBV18 and TRBJ1-2; weak D call: TRBD1 (6 bases). Trimming removed 3 bases from V and 7 bases from J, with 15 bases in between. Germline CDR1 and CDR2: KGHSH and LQKENI. CDR3 length equals 14 residues. DNA for the CDR3: TGTGCCAGCTCACCCGGCCGCGGGGGCTCTGGCTACACCTTC. Its translation is CASSPGRGGSGYTF. The full variable domain, with the rest looked up from reference TRBV18 and TRBJ1-2, is NAGVMQNPRHLVRRRGQEARLRCSPMKGHSHVYWYRQLPEEGLKFMVYLQKENIIDESGMPKERFSAEFPKEGPSILRIQQVVRGDSAAYFCASSPGRGGSGYTFGSGTRLTVV.

The chain joins TRBV6-2 or TRBV6-3 to TRBJ1-5; TRBD1 might be the D (5 bases). The CDR3 is 11 residues long. The V and J ends lost 5 bases and 9 bases respectively, with 8 bases between them. Germline CDR1 reads MNHEY; CDR2 reads SVGEGT. CDR3 loop: CASSPGGPQHF. CDR3 bases: TGTGCCAGCAGTCCGGGGGGGCCCCAGCATTTT.

The chain is built from TRBV19 and TRBJ2-1, with a weak D call TRBD2 (5 bases). The CDR3 has 17 residues. Germline V gives CDR1 LNHDA, CDR2 SQIVND (reference sequence). The V end lost 5 bases, the J end lost 0 bases, and 17 bases lay between the germline ends. The CDR3 nucleotides are TGTGCCAGTAGTGGTTCCCTGGTGGGGAGCTCCTACAATGAGCAGTTCTTC. It encodes CASSGSLVGSSYNEQFF.

This clone appeared a few times. The chain couples TRBV5-4 to TRBJ1-3; 8 bases map to TRBD1. Per the germline V gene, CDR1 is SGHNT and CDR2 is YYREEE (reference sequence). The V and J ends lost 4 bases and 3 bases, in that order; junction bases with no gene match: 3. The CDR3 spans 14 residues. CDR3 loop: CASSGDRGGNTIYF. The DNA of the CDR3 is TGTGCCAGCAGCGGTGACAGGGGTGGAAACACCATATATTTT.